The 7 T cell receptor beta chains below come from one sample, sequenced in a study of cytomegalovirus exposure and HLA in healthy donors. 13 Jbeta primers and 60 Vbeta primers were used for the PCR. TCRdb's table, derived via immunoSEQ multiplex PCR, lists solely in-frame clones and lacks some. This table has around 180,000 clones, 80% appearing once. Material: PBMCs. The receptors here all came from a woman in her 40s in good health and CMV-seronegative.

The V call is TRBV9, the J call TRBJ2-3, with a tentative D call TRBD2 (6 bases). Germline V lookup: CDR1 SGDLS, CDR2 YYNGEE. CDR3 length equals 15 residues. With 4 bases removed from V and 0 bases from J, the gap between germline ends came to 12 bases. The CDR3 nucleotides read TGTGCCAGCAGCCCCACGGGGAGGAGCACAGATACGCAGTATTTT. It encodes CASSPTGRSTDTQYF.

The CDR3 region is CASSPGTSGMGEQFF. As DNA, the CDR3 is TGTGCCAGCAGCCCAGGGACTAGCGGGATGGGAGAGCAGTTCTTC. This chain links TRBV5-4 with TRBJ2-1; 13 bases line up with TRBD2. The CDR3 runs 15 residues. Germline CDR1 and CDR2: SGHNT and YYREEE (reference sequence). The junction had 8 bases not matched to a gene; V was cut back by 4 bases and J by 10 bases.

The chain uses TRBV5-1 and TRBJ1-1; D gene unclear. Germline V gene sequence: CDR1 SGHRS, CDR2 YFSETQ. CDR3 length equals 14 residues. V was clipped by 4 bases and J by 1 base, with 11 bases between them. In DNA form, the CDR3 reads TGCGCCAGCAGCCAATTGGCAGAGAACACTGAAGCTTTCTTT. Amino acids: CASSQLAENTEAFF.

This clone was found once. The chain couples TRBV4-1 to TRBJ2-5; a possible D gene is TRBD1 (6 bases). V gave up 4 bases and J gave up 3 bases, with 15 bases separating them. The germline V gene has CDR1 MGHRA and CDR2 YSYEKL. The CDR3 has 15 amino acids. The CDR3 DNA sequence: TGCGCCAGCAGCCCCCTAGGCCAGGGGAAAGAGACCCAGTACTTC. It encodes CASSPLGQGKETQYF.

This clone was found once. The V call is TRBV14, the J call TRBJ2-7, with 13 nucleotides matching TRBD2. V gave up 3 bases and J gave up 3 bases; unmatched junction bases: 8. The length of the CDR3 is 17 residues. The germline V gene has CDR1 SGHDN and CDR2 FVKESK. CDR3: CASSQDPRLAGGYEQYF. The CDR3 DNA is TGTGCCAGCAGCCAGGACCCCCGACTAGCGGGAGGCTACGAGCAGTACTTC.

This chain connects TRBV11-3 to TRBJ1-2, with D possibly being TRBD1 (6 bases). Germline V gives CDR1 SGHNT, CDR2 YENEEA. CDR3 length: 15 amino acids. V was pared by 5 bases and J by 8 bases, with 21 bases between. As DNA, the CDR3 is TGTGCCAGCAGCAGGGGGAGACAGAGACTTGGGGGCTACACCTTC. This encodes CASSRGRQRLGGYTF.

The chain couples TRBV6-5 to TRBJ1-5, with 7 bases aligning to TRBD1. J lost 4 bases, V lost 6 bases, and 6 bases had no gene match. CDR1 is MNHEY, CDR2 SVGAGI, per germline. The CDR3 spans 14 residues. The CDR3 DNA reads as TGTGCCAGCAGAGCCGGGACAGCGAATCAGCCCCAGCATTTT. Its translation: CASRAGTANQPQHF.